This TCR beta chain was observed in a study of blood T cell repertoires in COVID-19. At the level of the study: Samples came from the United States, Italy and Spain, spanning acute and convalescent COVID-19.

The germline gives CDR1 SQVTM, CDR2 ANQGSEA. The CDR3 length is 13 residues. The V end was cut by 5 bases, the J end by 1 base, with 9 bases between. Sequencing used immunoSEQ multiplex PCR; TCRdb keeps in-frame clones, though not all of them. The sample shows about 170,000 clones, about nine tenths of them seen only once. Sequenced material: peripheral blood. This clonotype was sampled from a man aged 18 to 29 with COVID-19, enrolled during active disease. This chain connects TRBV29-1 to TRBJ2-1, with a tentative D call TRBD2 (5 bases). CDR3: CSVRSASYNEQFF. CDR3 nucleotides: TGCAGCGTTCGTAGCGCATCCTACAATGAGCAGTTCTTC.